Following are 23 T cell receptor beta chains from one sample sequenced in a study of blood T cell repertoires in COVID-19. Here immunoSEQ multiplex PCR was the method, and the copy in TCRdb shows in-frame clones only, minus some. The sample lists approximately 310,000 clones; 85% were seen once. The sequencing input was PBMCs or T cells enriched from blood (not recorded which). Source of these receptors: a woman aged 25 to 39 who had been exposed to COVID-19.

This sequence joins TRBV21-1 and TRBJ2-7; TRBD2 reflects the table's D call only, with no check against the DNA. TRBV21-1 is tagged as a pseudogene. CDR3 size: 18 residues. The CDR3 is CASSKTGWSRNGLYEQYF. CDR3 coding DNA: TGTGCCAGCAGCAAAACGGGGTGGAGTCGAAACGGCCTATACGAGCAGTACTTC.

The chain combines TRBV29-1 with TRBJ2-3; 8 bases agree with TRBD1. There are 16 residues in the CDR3. V gave up 3 bases and J gave up 1 base; unmatched junction bases: 9. From germline, CDR1 is SQVTM and CDR2 ANQGSEA. The CDR3 loop reads CSVDTYAGQGTDTQYF. The CDR3 DNA is TGCAGCGTTGACACCTACGCGGGACAGGGCACAGATACGCAGTATTTT.

The chain couples TRBV28 to TRBJ2-1; 7 bases align to TRBD1. CDR1 MDHEN and CDR2 SYDVKM come from the germline V gene. This CDR3 has 13 amino acids. The V and J ends lost 8 bases and 9 bases, in that order; junction bases with no gene match: 10. CDR3 in amino acids: CASQATGVFEQFF. CDR3 DNA: TGTGCCAGCCAGGCTACAGGGGTTTTTGAGCAGTTCTTC.

This rearrangement joins TRBV19 to TRBJ2-3; D is perhaps TRBD2 (6 bases). Trimming shortened V by 6 bases and J by 5 bases, and 12 bases separated the two germline ends. The CDR3 contains 13 residues. Germline V gene lookup returns CDR1 LNHDA and CDR2 SQIVND (reference sequence). The CDR3: CASSPLRGDTQYF. The DNA of the CDR3 is TGTGCCAGTAGCCCTTTGCGGGGAGATACGCAGTATTTT.

The chain has TRBV4-1 and TRBJ1-2; D unclear. The CDR3 covers 13 residues. Trimming took off 0 bases at V and 8 bases at J, with 10 bases between the two ends. Germline values: CDR1 MGHRA, CDR2 YSYEKL. The CDR3 DNA follows: TGCGCCAGCAGCCAAGATCCGGGTTTGGGCTACACCTTC. It is translated as CASSQDPGLGYTF.

CDR3 bases: TGTGCCAGCAGTGAAGGGGACACCGGGGAGCTGTTTTTT. The encoded protein is CASSEGDTGELFF. V and J are TRBV6-4 and TRBJ2-2, with D tentatively TRBD1 (5 bases). Germline lookup yields CDR1 MRHNA and CDR2 SNTAGT. The V and J ends lost 3 bases and 3 bases respectively, with 5 bases between them. The CDR3 length is 13 residues.

The chain combines TRBV27 with TRBJ2-7; the match to TRBD2 covers 9 bases. This CDR3 has 15 residues. V shed 4 bases, J shed 4 bases, and the junction held 8 bases outside the gene matches. The germline V gene encodes CDR1 MNHEY and CDR2 SMNVEV (reference sequence). Written as DNA, the CDR3 is TGTGCCAGCAGTTCCCAGACTAGCGGAAATTACGAGCAGTACTTC. Protein product: CASSSQTSGNYEQYF.

The rearrangement uses TRBV6-1 and TRBJ1-1; D is perhaps TRBD1 (6 bases). CDR3 length: 14 amino acids. The germline V and J ends were trimmed by 2 bases and 7 bases, with 14 bases remaining between them. Germline V gene data show CDR1 as MNHNS and CDR2 as SASEGT. The CDR3 protein is CASSEKGVAHEAFF. In nucleotides, the CDR3 is TGTGCCAGCAGTGAAAAGGGGGTGGCCCATGAAGCTTTCTTT.

This clone occurred once. The CDR3 sequence: CASSTDYGTTGELFF. DNA for the CDR3: TGTGCCAGCAGCACAGACTACGGTACGACCGGGGAGCTGTTTTTT. This chain connects TRBV7-2 to TRBJ2-2; tentatively, D is TRBD2 (5 bases). The CDR3 is 15 residues long. V lost 5 bases to trimming and J lost 5 bases, with 15 bases between them. CDR1 and CDR2 from the germline V gene are SGHTA and FQGNSA.

This clone has a single count. V is TRBV19 and J is TRBJ2-7, with 7 bases identical to TRBD2. Germline-derived CDR1 and CDR2 are LNHDA and SQIVND (reference sequence). CDR3 length: 17 residues. V gave up 5 bases and J gave up 2 bases; unmatched junction bases: 15. CDR3 nucleotides: TGTGCCAGTAGTTTCTCTCTTACAAGCGGGGTTGCCTACGAGCAGTACTTC. Translating gives CASSFSLTSGVAYEQYF.

This chain links TRBV18 with TRBJ2-1; 8 bases map to TRBD1. The germline gives CDR1 KGHSH, CDR2 LQKENI. Losses at the gene ends were 6 bases for V and 2 bases for J; bases not matched to a gene: 6. The CDR3 has 15 residues. This CDR3 is CASSTGTGAYNEQFF. CDR3 sequence (DNA): TGTGCCAGCTCGACCGGGACAGGAGCCTACAATGAGCAGTTCTTC. The whole variable domain, remainder taken from reference TRBV18 and TRBJ2-1, is NAGVMQNPRHLVRRRGQEARLRCSPMKGHSHVYWYRQLPEEGLKFMVYLQKENIIDESGMPKERFSAEFPKEGPSILRIQQVVRGDSAAYFCASSTGTGAYNEQFFGPGTRLTVL.

CDR3 protein: CARSLSGGSQPQHF. The CDR3 region has the DNA TGTGCCAGAAGCTTGTCGGGGGGTAGCCAGCCCCAGCATTTT. The V and J genes are TRBV5-3 and TRBJ1-5, with a tentative D call TRBD1 (5 bases). TRBV5-3 is an open reading frame, and its role is uncertain. CDR3 size: 14 residues. V was trimmed by 1 base and J by 7 bases, leaving 12 bases between them.

Only a few counts were recorded for this clone. This CDR3 is CASSPWVGAEAFF. CDR3 DNA sequence: TGTGCCAGTAGTCCCTGGGTAGGGGCTGAAGCTTTCTTT. The V call is TRBV19, the J call TRBJ1-1, with D possibly being TRBD1 (5 bases). The CDR3 length is 13 residues. CDR1 is LNHDA, CDR2 SQIVND, per germline (reference sequence). The ends were cut back, 5 bases at V and 6 bases at J, with 13 bases in the middle.

V and J are TRBV7-6 and TRBJ1-2; 7 bases line up with TRBD1. The CDR3 loop spans 15 amino acids. After removal of 4 bases from V and 4 bases from J, the junction contained 9 bases not matched to a gene. CDR1 and CDR2 from the germline V gene are SGHVS and FNYEAQ. CDR3 in amino acids: CASSSLSGDSYGYTF. The CDR3 region has the DNA TGTGCCAGCAGCTCCCTTTCGGGGGACAGCTATGGCTACACCTTC.

This clone was counted between two and nine times. The chain combines TRBV23-1 with TRBJ2-3; no reliable D call. Being an ORF, TRBV23-1 has a function that is uncertain. Between the trimmed V and J ends, which lost 2 bases and 1 base, there was a span of 10 bases. The CDR3 is made up of 15 amino acids. CDR3 loop: CASSQATRGTDTQYF. Written as DNA, the CDR3 is TGCGCCAGCAGTCAAGCCACACGGGGCACAGATACGCAGTATTTT.

The V gene is TRBV28, the J gene TRBJ1-5; the D gene is possibly TRBD1 (5 bases). This CDR3 contains 14 residues. The V end was cut by 7 bases, the J end by 0 bases, with 10 bases between. Germline V gives CDR1 MDHEN, CDR2 SYDVKM. The CDR3 DNA reads TGTGCCAGCAACGTACAGGATAGCAATCAGCCCCAGCATTTT. Residues: CASNVQDSNQPQHF.

This clone was seen a few times. The rearrangement joins TRBV7-9 to TRBJ1-5, with TRBD1 matching over 8 bases. This CDR3 has 14 amino acids. CDR1 SEHNR and CDR2 FQNEAQ come from the germline V gene (reference sequence). V shed 3 bases, J shed 6 bases, and the junction held 4 bases outside the gene matches. This CDR3 reads CASSLSGGGQPQHF. The CDR3 DNA follows: TGTGCCAGCAGCTTGTCAGGGGGCGGTCAGCCCCAGCATTTT. The full variable domain, in which reference TRBV7-9 and TRBJ1-5 provide the parts outside the CDR3, is DTGVSQNPRHKITKRGQNVTFRCDPISEHNRLYWYRQTLGQGPEFLTYFQNEAQLEKSRLLSDRFSAERPKGSFSTLEIQRTEQGDSAMYLCASSLSGGGQPQHFGDGTRLSIL.

This clone has a handful of counts. J is TRBJ1-3 and V is TRBV30; D unresolved. The germline V gene encodes CDR1 GTSNPN and CDR2 SVGIG (reference sequence). The CDR3 extends over 13 amino acids. Trimming stripped 2 bases from V and 4 bases from J, with 9 bases between. This chain's CDR3 is CAWSPDLGNTIYF. CDR3 sequence (DNA): TGTGCCTGGAGTCCAGACTTGGGAAACACCATATATTTT.

The rearrangement links TRBV29-1 to TRBJ1-1; 9 bases match TRBD1. The CDR3 has 14 residues. Germline CDR1 and CDR2: SQVTM and ANQGSEA. V dropped 6 bases and J dropped 1; count of bases not matched to a gene: 6. The CDR3 loop is CSVARTGENTEAFF. The CDR3 nucleotides read TGCAGCGTCGCGCGGACAGGGGAGAACACTGAAGCTTTCTTT.

The rearrangement links TRBV6-1 to TRBJ2-2, with D unresolved. CDR3 length: 15 residues. Trimming cost V 1 base and J 0 bases, with 6 bases left between them. Per the germline V gene, CDR1 is MNHNS and CDR2 is SASEGT. The CDR3, as DNA: TGTGCCAGCAGTGAAGTGTCAGCGAACACCGGGGAGCTGTTTTTT. Translating it yields CASSEVSANTGELFF.

The rearrangement uses TRBV30 and TRBJ2-7; no clear D. Germline CDR1 is GTSNPN and CDR2 is SVGIG (reference sequence). The ends were cut back, 0 bases at V and 7 bases at J, with 16 bases in the middle. CDR3 length equals 14 residues. CDR3 DNA: TGTGCCTGGAGTGTAGGTCCGGCGATGAGGGAGCAGTACTTC. This sequence encodes CAWSVGPAMREQYF.

This chain uses TRBV24-1 with TRBJ1-2; 11 nucleotides align to TRBD1. This CDR3 comprises 15 residues. Trimming at V came to 5 bases and at J to 3 bases, leaving 4 bases not matched to a gene. Germline CDR1 and CDR2: KGHDR and SFDVKD. CDR3 residues: CATSAPGQGDYGYTF. The DNA for the CDR3 is TGTGCCACCAGTGCCCCGGGACAGGGGGACTATGGCTACACCTTC.

The CDR3 coding sequence is TGTGCCAGTAGCCTCACCGGGACAGGGAATCAGCCCCAGCATTTT. It yields the protein CASSLTGTGNQPQHF. The chain is built from TRBV19 and TRBJ1-5, with TRBD1 identical over 9 bases. Germline-derived CDR1 and CDR2 are LNHDA and SQIVND (reference sequence). Germline trimming cut 6 bases from V and 4 bases from J; bases unmatched to any gene: 7. The CDR3 runs to 15 residues.